This T cell receptor beta chain emerged from a study of beta chain features in type 1 diabetes. In regard to this clone: Antigen specificity is unknown. Other DNA sequences in the same sample also yield this CDR3.

Expressed TCRB transcripts were sequenced, since all the RNA that had been isolated was reverse transcribed. The assay was immunoSEQ multiplex PCR, and TCRdb's table has in-frame clones only and misses some. The sample has a few hundred thousand clones; over 12% are singletons. Study-level points and caveats: Cells carrying high TCR expression could end up over-represented when cDNA is sequenced. Type 1 diabetes patients had TCRB CDR3s that were shorter (moderately but significantly so) in all four CD4+ subsets.

Every single donor gave one heparinised blood draw, and these averaged roughly 100 mL. The sequence was obtained from a woman under 30 in good health. Specimen: naive CD4+ T cells from blood.

The CDR3 loop is CSARVDEQYF. As DNA, the CDR3 is TGCAGCGCACGGGTGGACGAGCAGTACTTC. The J gene is TRBJ2-7, the V gene TRBV20-1; D uncertain. CDR3 length equals 10 residues. CDR1 is DFQATT and CDR2 is SNEGSKA in the germline V gene (reference sequence).